This T cell receptor (beta chain) was retrieved from a study of beta chain features in type 1 diabetes (dated 2018 in TCRdb). Background on the whole study: Mean age, gender distribution, total cell number and subset yield were not different between patients and healthy donors. Across all samples, 107,917,701 sorted cells were examined, and cell number per subset correlated strongly with RNA yield. The study compared the TCRB repertoires of sorted circulating CD4+ T cell subsets in recently diagnosed type 1 diabetes patients with those in matched healthy donors. Regulatory and stem cell-like memory subsets were isolated from only 8 patients and roughly eight healthy donors, whereas naive and central memory subsets came from all 30 or so donors.

From the germline V gene, CDR1 is SGHAT and CDR2 is FQNNGV. Ends trimmed: V by 4 bases, J by 3 bases; bases unmatched to a gene: 9. The CDR3 starts with the cysteine, ends with the phenylalanine, and has 15 residues. The DNA shown is the 45-base CDR3, in frame from base 1. Each donor gave one peripheral blood draw, roughly 120 mL on average, collected into heparinised tubes. A BD FACSAria II and a panel including CD45RO, CCR7, CD25, CD127, CD95 and CD27 were used to sort naive, central memory, regulatory and stem cell-like memory CD4+ T cells. Purity was above 98% for every sorted population. PBMCs were separated immediately by Lymphoprep density gradient centrifugation and were stained directly, without being cultured. So that batch effects would be minimized, each experiment stained and sorted samples in pairs, pairing one healthy donor with one patient. What the authors observed across the whole study: Patients with type 1 diabetes made fewer insertions and deleted more nucleotides at VDJ recombination sites, implying thymic rearrangement abnormalities. Because the HLA sub-analyses included only small numbers of individuals, any influence of HLA type on TCRB rearrangement was left unresolved. Shorter templates might be favored by PCR, yet because patient and control samples were amplified and corrected together, any such skew would affect both groups equally. Naive, central memory and regulatory TCRB repertoires appeared to be more alike among patients than among healthy donors. Type 1 diabetes patients showed a moderate but significant shortening of TCRB CDR3 length in all four CD4+ subsets. Sequencing cDNA rather than genomic DNA could over-represent highly expressing activated cells, although activation and CD3 levels did not differ between groups.

This clone was observed a few times. Its antigen has not been determined. Per-base qualities were not stored, and no clone one base away is much larger. The entire amount of isolated RNA was reverse transcribed using the High Capacity cDNA Reverse Transcription Kit, so the sequenced TCRB transcripts were expressed ones. Deep immunoSEQ sequencing was applied to naive, central memory and regulatory T cell samples, giving an average of around 3.4 million total reads per sample. After sorted cells were lysed in RLT buffer, RNA was extracted with DNase-treated RNeasy Micro or Mini kits, with the choice depending on cell number. Each cell subset was processed on its own to prevent cross-contamination, while patient and healthy donor samples were processed together. TCRB sequences were amplified from cDNA with the immunoSEQ multiplex PCR, producing 87-bp fragments spanning the CDR3 region. Sequencing of the amplicons was performed on the Illumina HiSeq platform. The study's processing was this. PCR bias was computationally corrected using synthetic template baselines, reads within Hamming distance 2 were collapsed, and singletons that could not be merged were discarded. Reads were aligned against IMGT so that V, D and J genes, CDR3 length and insertions or deletions at six rearrangement sites could be assigned. Within each subset, clonotype counts were normalized to the number of sorted cells before true diversity and Gini coefficients were calculated with the tcR R package. The overlap coefficient, calculated on TCRB nucleotide sequences, was used to quantify repertoire sharing. As a proxy for the pre-selection repertoire, out-of-frame TCRB sequences from naive cells were analyzed. This immuneACCESS table, as held by TCRdb, lists in-frame sequences with V and J called but not all clones. Of the missing ones, under half trace to an unresolved V gene in checked studies; the others have no known cause. That table gives V, J and clone size, and the DNA gave D and trimming. The sample includes about 410,000 clones, with about 15% observed a single time. Together, the top ten hold 0.035% to 0.045% of the sample.

The sequence was obtained from a man younger than 40 in good health. The sample comprised naive CD4+ T cells from blood. In the paper's terms, the cell subset or site label means: true naive CD4+ T cells. The receptor chain draws on TRBV11-2 and TRBJ2-7; TRBD1 lines up with 7 middle nucleotides. The nucleotides read TGTGCCAGCAGCTACGACAGGGTAACAGACTACGAGCAGTACTTC. Its protein product is CASSYDRVTDYEQYF.